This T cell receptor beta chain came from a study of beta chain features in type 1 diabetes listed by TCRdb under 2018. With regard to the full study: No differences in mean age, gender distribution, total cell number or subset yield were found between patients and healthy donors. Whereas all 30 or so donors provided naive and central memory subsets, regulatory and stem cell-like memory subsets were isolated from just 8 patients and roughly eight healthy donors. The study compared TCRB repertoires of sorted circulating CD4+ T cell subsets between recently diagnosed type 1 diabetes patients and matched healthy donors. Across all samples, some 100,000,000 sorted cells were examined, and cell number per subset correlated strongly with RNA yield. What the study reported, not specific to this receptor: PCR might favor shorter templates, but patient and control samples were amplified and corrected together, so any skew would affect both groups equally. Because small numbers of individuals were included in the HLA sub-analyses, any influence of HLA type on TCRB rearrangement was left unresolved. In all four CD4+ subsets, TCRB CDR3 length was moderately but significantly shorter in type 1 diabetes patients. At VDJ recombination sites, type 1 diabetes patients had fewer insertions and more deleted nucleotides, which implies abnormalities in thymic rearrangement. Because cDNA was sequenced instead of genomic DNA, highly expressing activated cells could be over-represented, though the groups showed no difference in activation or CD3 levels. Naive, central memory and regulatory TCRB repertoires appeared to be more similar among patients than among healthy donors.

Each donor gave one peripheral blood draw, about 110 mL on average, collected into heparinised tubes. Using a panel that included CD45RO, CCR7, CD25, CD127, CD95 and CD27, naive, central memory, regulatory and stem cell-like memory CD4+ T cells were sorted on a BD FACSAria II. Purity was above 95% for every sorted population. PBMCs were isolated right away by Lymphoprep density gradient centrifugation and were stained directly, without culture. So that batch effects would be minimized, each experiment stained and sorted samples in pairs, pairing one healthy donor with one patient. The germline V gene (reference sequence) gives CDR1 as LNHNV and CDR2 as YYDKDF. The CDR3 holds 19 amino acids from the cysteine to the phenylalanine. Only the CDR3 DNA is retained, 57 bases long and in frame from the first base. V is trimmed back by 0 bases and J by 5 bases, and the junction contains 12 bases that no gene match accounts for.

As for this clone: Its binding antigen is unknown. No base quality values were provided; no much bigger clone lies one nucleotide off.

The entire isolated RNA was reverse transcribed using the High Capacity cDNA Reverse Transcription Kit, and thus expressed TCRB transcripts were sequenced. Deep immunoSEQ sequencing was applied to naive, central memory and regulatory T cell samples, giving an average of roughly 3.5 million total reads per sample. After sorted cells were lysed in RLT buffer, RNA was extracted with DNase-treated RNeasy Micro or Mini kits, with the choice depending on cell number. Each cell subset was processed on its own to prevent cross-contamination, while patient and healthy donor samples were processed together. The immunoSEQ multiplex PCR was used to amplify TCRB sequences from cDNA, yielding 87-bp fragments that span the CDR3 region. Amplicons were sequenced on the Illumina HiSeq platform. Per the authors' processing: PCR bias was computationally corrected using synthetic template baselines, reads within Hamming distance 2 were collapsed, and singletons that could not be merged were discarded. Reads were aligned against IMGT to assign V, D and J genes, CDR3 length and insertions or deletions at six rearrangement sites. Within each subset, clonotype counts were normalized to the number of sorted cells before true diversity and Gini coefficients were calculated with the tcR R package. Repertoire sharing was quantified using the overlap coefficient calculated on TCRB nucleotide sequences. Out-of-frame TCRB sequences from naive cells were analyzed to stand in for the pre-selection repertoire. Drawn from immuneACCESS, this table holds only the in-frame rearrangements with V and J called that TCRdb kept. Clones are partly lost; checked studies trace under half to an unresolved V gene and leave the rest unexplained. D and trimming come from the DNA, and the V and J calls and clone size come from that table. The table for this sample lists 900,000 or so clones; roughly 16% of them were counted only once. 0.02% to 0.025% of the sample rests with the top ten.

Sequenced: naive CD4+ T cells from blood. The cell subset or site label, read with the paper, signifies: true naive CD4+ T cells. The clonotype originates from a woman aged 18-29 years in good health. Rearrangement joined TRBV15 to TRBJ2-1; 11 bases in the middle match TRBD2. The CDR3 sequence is CATSRDGGVLAGVDNEQFF. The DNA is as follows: TGTGCCACCAGCAGAGATGGCGGGGTACTAGCGGGAGTGGACAATGAGCAGTTCTTC.